A single sample is the source of the 19 T cell receptor beta chains below, sequenced in a study of T cells in Graves' hyperthyroidism and ophthalmopathy. There were TCR beta CDR3 regions amplified from RNA transcripts. The primer set for the first-round RT-PCR of the TCR CDR3 was HTBI. TCRdb reprocessed the multiplex PCR reads with MiXCR, giving one entry per CDR3 protein. The table has a few hundred thousand distinct CDR3 sequences, 15% seen once; the top ten hold approximately 32%. The sequencing sample was made of blood. The receptor source for this set is a woman aged 25 to 39 with Graves' hyperthyroidism.

This clonotype came up many times. The genes are TRBV12-3 or TRBV12-4 and TRBJ2-3; unclear D gene. The CDR3 length is 14 residues. Trimming removed 3 bases from V and 3 bases from J, with 10 bases in between. Written as DNA, the CDR3 is TGTGCCAGCAGTTTGGGCCTGGTGACAGATACGCAGTATTTT. It specifies CASSLGLVTDTQYF.

The chain carries TRBV5-1 and TRBJ2-1; 14 bases agree with TRBD2. Germline CDR1 SGHRS, CDR2 YFSETQ. The CDR3 runs 16 residues. With V trimmed by 4 bases and J by 6 bases, 6 bases remained unmatched. In DNA, the CDR3 is TGCGCCAGCAGCACGATGACTAGCGGGAGGGTCAATGAGCAGTTCTTC. Translating it yields CASSTMTSGRVNEQFF.

The gene calls are TRBV5-4 and TRBJ2-5; D unclear. The CDR3 length is 13 residues. Germline assignment: CDR1 SGHNT and CDR2 YYREEE (reference sequence). Trimming removed 3 bases from V and 1 base from J, with 7 bases in between. CDR3 DNA sequence: TGTGCCAGCAGCTCCGAAGTCCAAGAGACCCAGTACTTC. It translates to CASSSEVQETQYF.

Many counts were recorded for this clonotype. This chain uses TRBV28 with TRBJ1-5; the match to TRBD1 covers 12 bases. Germline V gene sequence: CDR1 MDHEN, CDR2 SYDVKM. The ends lost 3 bases at V and 1 base at J; junction bases unmatched: 10. This CDR3 has 19 amino acids. The CDR3 region is CASSFITGTGGESNQPQHF. The CDR3 DNA is TGTGCCAGCAGTTTTATTACCGGGACAGGGGGCGAGAGCAATCAGCCCCAGCATTTT.

The chain is built from TRBV2 and TRBJ2-1; 9 bases align to TRBD2. CDR3 length: 15 amino acids. Germline loops: CDR1 SNHLY, CDR2 FYNNEI. V lost 7 bases to trimming and J lost 2 bases; unmatched junction nucleotides: 6. The CDR3: CASNLLAGPYNEQFF. The CDR3, as DNA: TGTGCCAGCAACCTCCTAGCGGGACCCTACAATGAGCAGTTCTTC.

This clonotype was observed many times. This chain connects TRBV20-1 to TRBJ2-5, with D perhaps TRBD1 or TRBD2 (5 bases each). Deletions cut 6 bases from V and 1 base from J, with 12 bases between. This CDR3 is 13 amino acids long. CDR1 and CDR2 from the germline V gene are DFQATT and SNEGSKA (reference sequence). The CDR3, as DNA: TGCAGTGCAAGCTGGGGGAGCCAAGAGACCCAGTACTTC. Its protein is CSASWGSQETQYF.

This chain joins TRBV12-5 and TRBJ2-1; 8 nucleotides line up with TRBD1. CDR1 and CDR2 (germline): LGHNT, FRNRAP. V was clipped by 3 bases and J by 8 bases; unmatched bases: 9. This CDR3 is 15 amino acids long. The CDR3 protein is CASGFVIQGDHEQFF. CDR3 bases: TGTGCTAGTGGTTTCGTGATACAGGGGGACCATGAGCAGTTCTTC.

In its sample, this clonotype was seen many times. The rearrangement joins TRBV28 to TRBJ2-7; 7 positions agree with TRBD1. V was pared by 4 bases and J by 4 bases, with 7 bases of the junction left unmatched. From germline, CDR1 is MDHEN and CDR2 SYDVKM. CDR3 length: 14 amino acids. The CDR3, as DNA: TGTGCCAGCAGTTCCCGACAGGGAGAGTACGAGCAGTACTTC. This encodes CASSSRQGEYEQYF.

This chain links TRBV13 with TRBJ2-5, with D possibly matching TRBD1 (5 bases). Germline CDR1 is PRHDT and CDR2 is FYEKMQ (reference sequence). CDR3 length: 14 residues. Trimming left V 2 bases short and J 3 bases short, with 10 bases between. The CDR3 coding sequence is TGTGCCAGCAGCTTAAAAGACAGCAAAGAGACCCAGTACTTC. Protein: CASSLKDSKETQYF.

This chain uses TRBV6-1 with TRBJ2-7; tentative D call: TRBD2 (6 bases). Looked up from germline, CDR1 is MNHNS and CDR2 is SASEGT. This CDR3 has 15 residues. V lost 6 bases, J lost 2 bases, and 17 bases lay in between. DNA for the CDR3: TGTGCCAGCAGCCCCCTCGGGGCGGGACCCTACGAGCAGTACTTC. This codes for CASSPLGAGPYEQYF.

The chain uses TRBV9 and TRBJ2-2, with 8 nucleotides matching TRBD1. The CDR3 covers 17 residues. V was pared by 0 bases and J by 1 base, with 5 bases of the junction left unmatched. CDR1 SGDLS and CDR2 YYNGEE come from the germline V gene. The DNA of the CDR3 is TGTGCCAGCAGCGTAGCGAGGGGACAGGAGAACACCGGGGAGCTGTTTTTT. Its translation: CASSVARGQENTGELFF.

This clonotype was detected only a few times. The CDR3 DNA is TGCGCCAGCCTCACGGGACCCACCAGAACCGGGGAGCTGTTTTTT. Its protein product is CASLTGPTRTGELFF. V gene TRBV5-1 combines with J gene TRBJ2-2; D might be TRBD1 or TRBD2, each matching 5 bases. This CDR3 comprises 15 residues. The V end was cut by 7 bases, the J end by 5 bases, with 18 bases between. Germline V gives CDR1 SGHRS, CDR2 YFSETQ.

Ten or more counts support this clonotype. The chain links TRBV7-3 to TRBJ2-3; 8 bases match TRBD2. V was pared by 1 base and J by 0 bases, with 9 bases of the junction left unmatched. The CDR3 runs 18 residues. CDR1 and CDR2 from the germline V gene are SGHTA and FQGTGA. The CDR3 spells CASSLMVSGGGSTDTQYF. The DNA for the CDR3 is TGTGCCAGCAGCTTAATGGTTTCGGGAGGGGGAAGCACAGATACGCAGTATTTT.

The V and J genes are TRBV20-1 and TRBJ1-1; a possible D gene is TRBD1 (5 bases). V lost 4 bases to trimming and J lost 2 bases, with 11 bases between them. CDR3 length: 13 amino acids. Looked up from germline, CDR1 is DFQATT and CDR2 is SNEGSKA (reference sequence). The CDR3 here is CSATQTANTEAFF. CDR3 nucleotides: TGCAGTGCTACACAGACAGCTAACACTGAAGCTTTCTTT.

This clonotype has ten or more counts. V gene TRBV10-1 combines with J gene TRBJ1-1; D is perhaps TRBD1 (5 bases). The CDR3 spans 13 residues. Trimming stripped 4 bases from V and 4 bases from J, with 10 bases between. Germline assignment: CDR1 WNHNN and CDR2 SYGVQD (reference sequence). In DNA, the CDR3 is TGCGCCAGCAGTGCCTCGAGGGGCACTGAAGCTTTCTTT. Translated: CASSASRGTEAFF.

This clonotype was counted many times. The rearrangement uses TRBV6-1 and TRBJ1-5; D might be TRBD1 (5 bases). Germline V CDR1 and CDR2: MNHNS, SASEGT. The CDR3 contains 14 residues. Trimming cost V 5 bases and J 2 bases, with 10 bases left between them. The CDR3 region is CASSFSQGNQPQHF. Written as DNA, the CDR3 is TGTGCCAGCAGTTTCTCACAGGGCAATCAGCCCCAGCATTTT.

In this sample, this clonotype turned up a few times. This chain joins TRBV14 and TRBJ2-2; no clear D gene. The CDR3 length is 13 residues. Trimming took off 4 bases at V and 8 bases at J, with 11 bases between the two ends. Germline V CDR1 and CDR2: SGHDN, FVKESK. For the CDR3, the DNA is TGTGCCAGCAGCCCAGCTCGACCGGGGGAGCTGTTTTTT. Amino acid sequence: CASSPARPGELFF. Drawing the rest from reference TRBV14 and TRBJ2-2, the complete variable domain is EAGVTQFPSHSVIEKGQTVTLRCDPISGHDNLYWYRRVMGKEIKFLLHFVKESKQDESGMPNNRFLAERTGGTYSTLKVQPAELEDSGVYFCASSPARPGELFFGEGSRLTVL.

J is TRBJ2-7 and V is TRBV10-3; 12 bases are a match to TRBD2. The CDR3 loop spans 21 amino acids. Trimming at V came to 2 bases and at J to 3 bases, leaving 20 bases not matched to a gene. CDR1 is ENHRY and CDR2 is SYGVKD in the germline V gene. DNA for the CDR3: TGTGCCATCAGTGAGGGGCGACAGGGGAGGACTAGCGGGGCACCCGGCTACGAGCAGTACTTC. Amino acid sequence: CAISEGRQGRTSGAPGYEQYF.

In this sample, this clonotype turned up many times. The DNA of the CDR3 is TGTGCCAGCAGTGAAGCGGGGCAGTACAATGAGCAGTTCTTC. Amino acids: CASSEAGQYNEQFF. V gene TRBV6-1 combines with J gene TRBJ2-1; maybe TRBD1 (5 bases). CDR3 length: 14 amino acids. With 0 bases removed from V and 4 bases from J, the gap between germline ends came to 7 bases. Germline CDR1 is MNHNS and CDR2 is SASEGT.